What follows are 22 T cell receptor beta chains derived from one specimen sequenced in a study of blood T cell repertoires in COVID-19. Sequencing was performed with immunoSEQ multiplex PCR; in TCRdb, only in-frame clones are kept and a portion is missing. The sample carries about 100,000 clones, more than 85% recorded once. Material for sequencing was peripheral blood. Receptors originate from a human donor in a cohort sampled during active COVID-19.

The V gene is TRBV5-1, the J gene TRBJ1-1; D ambiguous. CDR1 is SGHRS and CDR2 is YFSETQ in the germline V gene. The CDR3 totals 13 residues. Trimming removed 3 bases at V and 0 bases at J, with 6 bases between. The CDR3 DNA is TGCGCCAGCAGCTCCCTGTTGAACACTGAAGCTTTCTTT. It is translated as CASSSLLNTEAFF.

The genes are TRBV15 and TRBJ2-5; D is perhaps TRBD1 (6 bases). V lost 3 bases, J lost 5 bases, and 16 bases lay in between. Germline V gene lookup returns CDR1 LNHNV and CDR2 YYDKDF (reference sequence). The CDR3 is 15 amino acids. As DNA, the CDR3 is TGTGCCACCAGCAGTACCCGACAGGAGAGGGAGACCCAGTACTTC. This encodes CATSSTRQERETQYF. Looking up the rest from reference TRBV15 and TRBJ2-5 gives the full variable domain: DAMVIQNPRYQVTQFGKPVTLSCSQTLNHNVMYWYQQKSSQAPKLLFHYYDKDFNNEADTPDNFQSRRPNTSFCFLDIRSPGLGDTAMYLCATSSTRQERETQYFGPGTRLLVL.

J is TRBJ2-1 and V is TRBV6-1, with 9 bases lining up with TRBD2. This CDR3 spans 16 amino acids. The germline CDR1 and CDR2 sequences are MNHNS and SASEGT. With V trimmed by 2 bases and J by 9 bases, 11 bases remained unmatched. The CDR3 spells CASSESGRIDWSEQFF. The DNA for the CDR3 is TGTGCCAGCAGTGAAAGCGGGAGGATAGATTGGAGTGAGCAGTTCTTC.

V usage is TRBV27 and J usage is TRBJ2-7; 10 bases are a match to TRBD2. V lost 6 bases to trimming and J lost 4 bases; unmatched junction nucleotides: 3. From germline, CDR1 is MNHEY and CDR2 SMNVEV (reference sequence). The CDR3 length is 13 residues. In DNA, the CDR3 is TGTGCCAGCAGGTTGGGACTAGCGTACGAGCAGTACTTC. Translation gives CASRLGLAYEQYF.

V usage is TRBV30 and J usage is TRBJ1-1, with 8 bases lining up with TRBD1. The junction had 13 bases not matched to a gene; V was cut back by 7 bases and J by 3 bases. The CDR3 spans 15 residues. Looked up from germline, CDR1 is GTSNPN and CDR2 is SVGIG (reference sequence). CDR3 in DNA: TGTGCCTTACCCGGGACAGGTGAGATGGACACTGAAGCTTTCTTT. It specifies CALPGTGEMDTEAFF.

The chain is built from TRBV6-1 and TRBJ2-5; D perhaps matches TRBD1 (7 bases). Trimming removed 0 bases at V and 4 bases at J, with 21 bases between. The germline V gene has CDR1 MNHNS and CDR2 SASEGT. The CDR3 covers 18 residues. CDR3 nucleotides: TGTGCCAGCAGTGAAGCAAGCAGGGGGACTCCCGGGGGAGAGACCCAGTACTTC. Its protein product is CASSEASRGTPGGETQYF.

The chain has TRBV7-9 and TRBJ1-2; 7 nucleotides agree with TRBD1. With 1 base clipped from V and 4 bases from J, the junction kept 3 bases outside the gene matches. Germline V gene data show CDR1 as SEHNR and CDR2 as FQNEAQ (reference sequence). This CDR3 has 14 amino acids. DNA of the CDR3: TGTGCCAGCAGCTTAGGACAGGGAGGCTATGGCTACACCTTC. Its translation: CASSLGQGGYGYTF.

This clone showed up just a few times. The V call is TRBV18, the J call TRBJ2-3, with a tentative D call TRBD1 (5 bases). From germline, CDR1 is KGHSH and CDR2 LQKENI. The CDR3 extends over 16 amino acids. Trimming removed 4 bases at V and 6 bases at J, with 20 bases between. CDR3 sequence reads: CASSLTSRETRDTQYF. CDR3 in DNA: TGTGCCAGCTCACTCACCTCCAGGGAAACACGGGATACGCAGTATTTT.

The chain combines TRBV5-1 with TRBJ2-6; tentatively, D is TRBD1 (5 bases). CDR1 is SGHRS, CDR2 YFSETQ, per germline. CDR3 length: 17 residues. Between the trimmed V and J ends, which lost 1 base and 2 bases, there was a span of 13 bases. The CDR3 loop is CASSLWSQGTGANVLTF. CDR3 nucleotide sequence: TGCGCCAGCAGCTTGTGGTCCCAGGGAACTGGGGCCAACGTCCTGACTTTC.

The J gene is TRBJ2-4, the V gene TRBV7-3, with 7 nucleotides matching TRBD2. This CDR3 is built from 13 residues. Trimming at V came to 3 bases and at J to 5 bases, leaving 1 base not matched to a gene. Germline CDR1 is SGHTA and CDR2 is FQGTGA. CDR3 amino acids: CASSLGGENIQYF. The CDR3 DNA reads TGTGCCAGCAGCTTGGGAGGGGAAAACATTCAGTACTTC.

This clone appeared a single time. The chain joins TRBV9 to TRBJ2-1; 8 nucleotides align to TRBD2. With 6 bases clipped from V and 3 bases from J, the junction kept 5 bases outside the gene matches. The CDR3 has 14 amino acids. The germline V gene has CDR1 SGDLS and CDR2 YYNGEE. CDR3 sequence reads: CASTPGGDYNEQFF. The CDR3 DNA reads as TGTGCCAGCACCCCGGGGGGGGACTACAATGAGCAGTTCTTC.

V and J are TRBV6-5 and TRBJ2-3; D gene ambiguous. CDR3 size: 13 residues. The germline V gene has CDR1 MNHEY and CDR2 SVGAGI. Deletions cut 7 bases from V and 6 bases from J, with 14 bases between. The CDR3 is CASKTRPPDTQYF. The CDR3 bases are TGTGCCAGCAAGACTCGACCCCCCGATACGCAGTATTTT.

This chain joins TRBV28 and TRBJ1-5, with D possibly being TRBD1 (5 bases). The germline V gene has CDR1 MDHEN and CDR2 SYDVKM. This CDR3 has 12 amino acids. V was trimmed by 6 bases and J by 11 bases, leaving 14 bases between them. The CDR3 coding sequence is TGTGCCAGCAGAGGGGTCTATCGAGCCCAGCATTTT. It codes for CASRGVYRAQHF.

The CDR3 loop reads CASSHGTMNTEAFF. DNA of the CDR3: TGTGCCAGCAGTCATGGGACAATGAACACTGAAGCTTTCTTT. The gene calls are TRBV6-2 or TRBV6-3 and TRBJ1-1; perhaps TRBD1 as D (6 bases). This CDR3 is built from 14 residues. Germline V lookup: CDR1 MNHEY, CDR2 SVGEGT. Trimming cost V 5 bases and J 0 bases, with 10 bases left between them.

DNA of the CDR3: TGTGCCACCAGTCTGACCGGACTCCGCACAGATACGCAGTATTTT. Protein product: CATSLTGLRTDTQYF. The chain links TRBV24-1 to TRBJ2-3; TRBD2 might be the D (5 bases). This CDR3 spans 15 amino acids. The V gene's germline CDR1 is KGHDR and CDR2 SFDVKD. The V gene lost 6 bases and the J gene lost 1 base, with 13 bases spanning the gap.

The V gene is TRBV5-4, the J gene TRBJ2-3; the match to TRBD1 covers 7 bases. With 4 bases clipped from V and 2 bases from J, the junction kept 4 bases outside the gene matches. The CDR3 loop spans 14 amino acids. Germline CDR1 and CDR2: SGHNT and YYREEE (reference sequence). Here the CDR3 DNA reads TGTGCCAGCAGCCTGGGACAGTTCACAGATACGCAGTATTTT. This gives the protein CASSLGQFTDTQYF.

The rearrangement uses TRBV19 and TRBJ1-1; 7 bases are a match to TRBD1. Germline trimming cut 1 base from V and 9 bases from J; bases unmatched to any gene: 5. This CDR3 has 13 residues. In germline, CDR1 is LNHDA, CDR2 SQIVND (reference sequence). Here the CDR3 DNA reads TGTGCCAGTAGTATAGGGGGGACAGCGAAAGCTTTCTTT. Its translation is CASSIGGTAKAFF.

The CDR3 protein is CASSRTSGSVGTDTQYF. CDR3 DNA sequence: TGTGCCAGTAGCAGGACTAGCGGGAGTGTGGGCACAGATACGCAGTATTTT. The chain uses TRBV19 and TRBJ2-3, with TRBD2 identical over 13 bases. CDR1 and CDR2 (germline): LNHDA, SQIVND (reference sequence). The V and J ends lost 6 bases and 1 base, in that order; junction bases with no gene match: 7. This CDR3 is 17 amino acids long.

The chain uses TRBV6-4 and TRBJ2-1, with 10 bases fitting TRBD2. Trimming removed 2 bases from V and 7 bases from J; junction bases left unmatched: 8. From germline, CDR1 is MRHNA and CDR2 SNTAGT. The CDR3 covers 16 residues. The CDR3 sequence is CASSDGTSAGLNEQFF. Written as DNA, the CDR3 is TGTGCCAGCAGTGACGGGACTAGCGCGGGTCTTAATGAGCAGTTCTTC.

The chain is built from TRBV6-6 and TRBJ1-1; the D gene is possibly TRBD1 (5 bases). Per germline, CDR1 MNHNY and CDR2 SVGAGI (reference sequence). Trimming pared 6 bases from V and 0 bases from J, leaving 14 bases between. The CDR3 is 15 amino acids. For the CDR3, the DNA is TGTGCCAGCAGCCAGACAGTCATAATGAACACTGAAGCTTTCTTT. Translation: CASSQTVIMNTEAFF.

Written as DNA, the CDR3 is TGTGCCAGCAGCATCGGGACTAGCGGTTACAATGAGCAGTTCTTC. Translated: CASSIGTSGYNEQFF. The genes are TRBV7-9 and TRBJ2-1; TRBD2 agrees at 11 bases. J was trimmed by 4 bases and V by 5 bases; bases with no gene match: 4. Germline V gene sequence: CDR1 SEHNR, CDR2 FQNEAQ (reference sequence). The CDR3 is made up of 15 amino acids.

V is TRBV6-2 or TRBV6-3 and J is TRBJ2-1; TRBD2 matches 7 bases. V lost 3 bases and J lost 2; bases outside the gene matches: 4. Germline-derived CDR1 and CDR2 are MNHEY and SVGEGT. The CDR3 runs 15 residues. The CDR3 nucleotides are TGTGCCAGCAGTTATAGGCGGGGGACCTACAATGAGCAGTTCTTC. Its translation is CASSYRRGTYNEQFF.